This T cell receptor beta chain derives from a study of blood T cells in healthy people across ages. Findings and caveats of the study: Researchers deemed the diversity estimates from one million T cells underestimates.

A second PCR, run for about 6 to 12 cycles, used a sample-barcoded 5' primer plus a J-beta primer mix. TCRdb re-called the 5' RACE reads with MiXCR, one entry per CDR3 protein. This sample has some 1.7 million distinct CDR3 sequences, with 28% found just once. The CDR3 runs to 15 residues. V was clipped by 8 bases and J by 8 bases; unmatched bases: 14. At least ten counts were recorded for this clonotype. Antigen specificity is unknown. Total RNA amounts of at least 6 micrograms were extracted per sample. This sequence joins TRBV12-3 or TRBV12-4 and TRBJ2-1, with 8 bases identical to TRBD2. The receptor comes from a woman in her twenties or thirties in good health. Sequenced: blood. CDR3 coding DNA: TGTGCCAGCGGGGCTAGCGGGCTATACGCGCATGAGCAGTTCTTC. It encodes CASGASGLYAHEQFF.